This record covers a single T cell receptor (beta chain). This sample is drawn from a study of blood T cell repertoires in COVID-19. With 5 bases removed from V and 3 bases from J, the gap between germline ends came to 10 bases. Germline V gives CDR1 SQVTM, CDR2 ANQGSEA. The length of the CDR3 is 12 residues. Profiled with immunoSEQ multiplex PCR; TCRdb holds only in-frame clones, not every one. This sample carries 150,000 to 200,000 clones, around three quarters of them seen once, and the ten largest clones take around 7%. The gene calls are TRBV29-1 and TRBJ1-2; no firm D call. The TCR comes from a man between 70 and 80 years old with active or convalescent COVID-19. The sequencing input was peripheral blood. CDR3 region: CSVSDIDYGYTF. The CDR3 region has the DNA TGCAGCGTTTCCGACATTGACTATGGCTACACCTTC.